Listed below are T cell receptor beta chains from one sample, sequenced in a study of Ad26.COV2.S vaccination and SARS-CoV-2 variants. Using immunoSEQ multiplex PCR, the repertoire was profiled, and TCRdb retains in-frame clones only, with some absent. This table has over 100,000 clones, 80% appearing once. Sample: peripheral blood, taken after recovery from COVID-19. The source is a human donor who had recovered from COVID-19. The CDR3 runs from the conserved cysteine through the conserved F or W. Fields, in order: clone size, J gene, V gene, D gene, CDR3 DNA, CDR3 protein. The D gene is left open where the match is weak. Only some rows state a clone size, as once, few, many or a class for expanded clones.

clone_size: NA; j_call: TRBJ1-4; v_call: TRBV11-2; d_call: TRBD1; cdr3_nt: TGTGCCAGCAGCATCCGGGACAGAGCTGAAAAACTGTTTTTT; cdr3_aa: CASSIRDRAEKLFF
clone_size: NA; j_call: TRBJ1-5; v_call: TRBV3-1/TRBV3-2; d_call: TRBD1; cdr3_nt: TGTGCCAGCAGCCAAGATCCGGACAGGGGGAACAATCAGCCCCAGCATTTT; cdr3_aa: CASSQDPDRGNNQPQHF
clone_size: NA; j_call: TRBJ1-6; v_call: TRBV12-3/TRBV12-4; d_call: NA; cdr3_nt: TGTGCCAGCAGTTTAGCAGGCCCACCCCTCCACTTT; cdr3_aa: CASSLAGPPLHF
clone_size: NA; j_call: TRBJ1-2; v_call: TRBV5-4; d_call: TRBD1; cdr3_nt: TGTGCCAGCAGCTGGGGGCGATCGACAGGGAACTATGGCTACACCTTC; cdr3_aa: CASSWGRSTGNYGYTF
clone_size: NA; j_call: TRBJ1-6; v_call: TRBV19; d_call: TRBD1; cdr3_nt: TGTGCCAGTAGTGGACAGGGGACTTCACCCCTCCACTTT; cdr3_aa: CASSGQGTSPLHF
clone_size: NA; j_call: TRBJ2-1; v_call: TRBV3-1/TRBV3-2; d_call: NA; cdr3_nt: TGTGCCAGCAGAGCGGCAGGGACGGGCCCGAATGAGCAGTTCTTC; cdr3_aa: CASRAAGTGPNEQFF
clone_size: NA; j_call: TRBJ2-1; v_call: TRBV5-1; d_call: NA; cdr3_nt: TGCGCCAGCAGCTTGGGCGATCCCAACAATGAGCAGTTCTTC; cdr3_aa: CASSLGDPNNEQFF
clone_size: NA; j_call: TRBJ1-1; v_call: TRBV18; d_call: NA; cdr3_nt: TGTGCCCTGGACGGGGGAGGAACTGAAGCTTTCTTT; cdr3_aa: CALDGGGTEAFF
clone_size: NA; j_call: TRBJ2-1; v_call: TRBV27; d_call: NA; cdr3_nt: TGTGCCAGCAGTGGGAGTAACTCCTACAATGAGCAGTTCTTC; cdr3_aa: CASSGSNSYNEQFF
clone_size: NA; j_call: TRBJ1-5; v_call: TRBV7-9; d_call: NA; cdr3_nt: TGTGCCAGCAGCTTCGGGGATCAGCCCCAGCATTTT; cdr3_aa: CASSFGDQPQHF
clone_size: NA; j_call: TRBJ1-1; v_call: TRBV6-5; d_call: NA; cdr3_nt: TGTGCCAGCAGTCCAAATTGGGCGCCTGAAGCTTTCTTT; cdr3_aa: CASSPNWAPEAFF
clone_size: NA; j_call: TRBJ2-3; v_call: TRBV6-6; d_call: TRBD2; cdr3_nt: TGTGCCAGCAGTTATAGCGGGGACACAGATACGCAGTATTTT; cdr3_aa: CASSYSGDTDTQYF
clone_size: NA; j_call: TRBJ2-2; v_call: TRBV20-1; d_call: NA; cdr3_nt: TGCAGTGCTCGTGGGGGGAACACCGGGGAGCTGTTTTTT; cdr3_aa: CSARGGNTGELFF
clone_size: NA; j_call: TRBJ1-6; v_call: TRBV28; d_call: NA; cdr3_nt: TGTGCCAGCAGCTTTCCCCTCCAACAGGGCCGGTCACCCCTCCACTTT; cdr3_aa: CASSFPLQQGRSPLHF
clone_size: NA; j_call: TRBJ2-1; v_call: TRBV5-1; d_call: TRBD2; cdr3_nt: TGCGCCAGCAGCTTTAGCGGGGTGACCCCCGTAGAGCAGTTCTTC; cdr3_aa: CASSFSGVTPVEQFF
clone_size: once; j_call: TRBJ2-5; v_call: TRBV25-1; d_call: TRBD1; cdr3_nt: TGTGCCAGCACCACACGGACAGGGGAGCAAGAGACCCAGTACTTC; cdr3_aa: CASTTRTGEQETQYF
clone_size: NA; j_call: TRBJ1-2; v_call: TRBV6-6; d_call: TRBD1; cdr3_nt: TGTGCCAGCAGTTACCGATTGGACAGGAATTATGGCTACACCTTC; cdr3_aa: CASSYRLDRNYGYTF
clone_size: NA; j_call: TRBJ1-2; v_call: TRBV4-3; d_call: NA; cdr3_nt: TGCGCCAGCAGCCAAGAAGGTGGGGCCGGCTATGGCTACACCTTC; cdr3_aa: CASSQEGGAGYGYTF
clone_size: once; j_call: TRBJ1-2; v_call: TRBV7-2; d_call: NA; cdr3_nt: TGTGCCAGCAGCCTACAGAATAACTATGGCTACACCTTC; cdr3_aa: CASSLQNNYGYTF
clone_size: NA; j_call: TRBJ2-3; v_call: TRBV7-7; d_call: NA; cdr3_nt: TGTGCCAGCAGCTTATCGTACGACACAGATACGCAGTATTTT; cdr3_aa: CASSLSYDTDTQYF
clone_size: once; j_call: TRBJ2-1; v_call: TRBV5-4; d_call: NA; cdr3_nt: TGTGCCAGCAGCTTGCGGGGCTACAATGAGCAGTTCTTC; cdr3_aa: CASSLRGYNEQFF
clone_size: NA; j_call: TRBJ1-1; v_call: TRBV19; d_call: NA; cdr3_nt: TGTGCCAGTAGTCGCGAGAGGACGAACACTGAAGCTTTCTTT; cdr3_aa: CASSRERTNTEAFF
clone_size: NA; j_call: TRBJ2-1; v_call: TRBV5-5; d_call: NA; cdr3_nt: TGTGCCAGCGTACCAGGGACGCAACCTTCCTACAATGAGCAGTTCTTC; cdr3_aa: CASVPGTQPSYNEQFF
clone_size: few; j_call: TRBJ1-1; v_call: TRBV7-2; d_call: TRBD1; cdr3_nt: TGTGCCAGCAGCCGGGACAGGGGGGCTGAAGCTTTCTTT; cdr3_aa: CASSRDRGAEAFF
clone_size: NA; j_call: TRBJ1-1; v_call: TRBV5-6; d_call: NA; cdr3_nt: TGTGCCAGCAGCTTTGGCGAATATAGAAAAGCTTTCTTT; cdr3_aa: CASSFGEYRKAFF
clone_size: NA; j_call: TRBJ1-1; v_call: TRBV29-1; d_call: NA; cdr3_nt: TGCAGCGTCGGGGGGATGAACACTGAAGCTTTCTTT; cdr3_aa: CSVGGMNTEAFF
clone_size: NA; j_call: TRBJ1-5; v_call: TRBV19; d_call: TRBD1; cdr3_nt: TGTGCCAGTACCCTGACAGGGGGCGGTCAGCCCCAGCATTTT; cdr3_aa: CASTLTGGGQPQHF
clone_size: few; j_call: TRBJ2-2; v_call: TRBV5-4; d_call: NA; cdr3_nt: TGTGCCAGCAGCTCGAAGGGCCAAAGGTCGAGGGTATCCGGGGAGCTGTTTTTT; cdr3_aa: CASSSKGQRSRVSGELFF